The next 30 T cell receptor beta chains were all read from a single sample in a study of shared clonotypes between healthy human individuals. Repertoires were generated with immunoSEQ multiplex PCR, while TCRdb's copy carries only in-frame clones and drops some. The top ten hold more than 0.85% of the sample, which has 1 million to 1.2 million clones, approximately 75% seen once. Sequenced material: memory CD4+ T cells from PBMCs. Described subset: CD45RA-negative fraction. These receptor sequences come from a man aged 18 to 35 in good health. Some clones in this sample may be carry-over from other donors' samples.

A remark on this clone: Other DNA sequences of this sample code for an identical CDR3. V and J are TRBV6-1 and TRBJ1-2, with no clear D. This CDR3 has 13 amino acids. The V end lost 1 base, the J end lost 2 bases, and 5 bases lay between the germline ends. Germline V gene lookup returns CDR1 MNHNS and CDR2 SASEGT. The CDR3 DNA reads TGTGCCAGCAGTGAAGGGCAGAACTATGGCTACACCTTC. This codes for CASSEGQNYGYTF.

The chain combines TRBV5-6 with TRBJ1-3; no clear D. The CDR3 loop spans 14 amino acids. From germline, CDR1 is SGHDT and CDR2 YYEEEE. V shed 3 bases and J shed 2 bases, with 9 bases lying between them. CDR3 DNA: TGTGCCAGCAGCTCCCCGGGCACTGGAAACACCATATATTTT. Translating gives CASSSPGTGNTIYF.

The chain couples TRBV2 to TRBJ1-1, with D unclear. This CDR3 contains 12 residues. V lost 4 bases, J lost 4 bases, and 7 bases lay in between. The germline CDR1 and CDR2 sequences are SNHLY and FYNNEI. CDR3 in amino acids: CASSGPGTEAFF. In DNA form, the CDR3 reads TGTGCCAGCAGTGGACCGGGCACTGAAGCTTTCTTT.

The J gene is TRBJ2-3, the V gene TRBV4-3; D is uncertain. CDR1 and CDR2 (germline): LGHNA, YSLEER. The CDR3 loop spans 13 amino acids. Trimming took off 2 bases at V and 1 base at J, with 4 bases between the two ends. CDR3: CASSQQGTDTQYF. CDR3 coding DNA: TGCGCCAGCAGCCAACAGGGCACAGATACGCAGTATTTT.

This chain joins TRBV27 and TRBJ1-4, with 8 positions matching TRBD1. The CDR3 is made up of 15 amino acids. Losses at the gene ends were 5 bases for V and 8 bases for J; bases not matched to a gene: 10. Germline CDR1 and CDR2: MNHEY and SMNVEV (reference sequence). This CDR3 reads CASSPRTGKGEKLFF. In DNA, the CDR3 is TGTGCCAGCAGTCCGCGGACAGGGAAGGGCGAAAAACTGTTTTTT. The full variable domain, its missing parts supplied by reference TRBV27 and TRBJ1-4, is EAQVTQNPRYLITVTGKKLTVTCSQNMNHEYMSWYRQDPGLGLRQIYYSMNVEVTDKGDVPEGYKVSRKEKRNFPLILESPSPNQTSLYFCASSPRTGKGEKLFFGSGTQLSVL.

About this clone itself: Possible read error: a much larger clone is one base away. The chain recombines TRBV30 with TRBJ2-7; tentative D call: TRBD1 (6 bases). Trimming took 2 bases from V and 5 from J, leaving 16 bases between them. The CDR3 runs 14 residues. Germline CDR1 is GTSNPN and CDR2 is SVGIG (reference sequence). For the CDR3, the DNA is TGTGCCTGGAGTATAACCAGGGGTTGGGACGAGCAGTACTTC. Protein: CAWSITRGWDEQYF.

The chain joins TRBV5-5 to TRBJ2-3, with D unresolved. The CDR3 is 13 residues long. Germline assignment: CDR1 SGHKS and CDR2 YYEKEE (reference sequence). V lost 1 base and J lost 3, with 6 bases in between. The CDR3 coding sequence is TGTGCCAGCAGCTTGACCGAAACAGATACGCAGTATTTT. This codes for CASSLTETDTQYF. Full variable domain (remainder filled in from reference TRBV5-5 and TRBJ2-3): DAGVTQSPTHLIKTRGQQVTLRCSPISGHKSVSWYQQVLGQGPQFIFQYYEKEERGRGNFPDRFSARQFPNYSSELNVNALLLGDSALYLCASSLTETDTQYFGPGTRLTVL.

The genes are TRBV4-3 and TRBJ1-1; D is perhaps TRBD1 (5 bases). V lost 0 bases and J 2 bases, leaving 10 bases between the germline ends. The length of the CDR3 is 15 residues. Germline values: CDR1 LGHNA, CDR2 YSLEER. The CDR3 reads CASSQDPGTNTEAFF. CDR3 DNA: TGCGCCAGCAGCCAAGATCCAGGGACCAACACTGAAGCTTTCTTT.

J is TRBJ2-2 and V is TRBV28; D is uncertain. From germline, CDR1 is MDHEN and CDR2 SYDVKM. Deletions cut 5 bases from V and 3 bases from J, with 7 bases between. This CDR3 is built from 13 residues. The CDR3 here is CASSTGHTGELFF. DNA for the CDR3: TGTGCCAGCAGTACCGGACACACCGGGGAGCTGTTTTTT. The variable domain in full, completed from reference TRBV28 and TRBJ2-2, reads DVKVTQSSRYLVKRTGEKVFLECVQDMDHENMFWYRQDPGLGLRLIYFSYDVKMKEKGDIPEGYSVSREKKERFSLILESASTNQTSMYLCASSTGHTGELFFGEGSRLTVL.

The J gene is TRBJ1-5, the V gene TRBV2; 8 bases agree with TRBD1. The CDR3 spans 15 residues. With 6 bases clipped from V and 6 bases from J, the junction kept 10 bases outside the gene matches. Germline CDR1 reads SNHLY; CDR2 reads FYNNEI. The CDR3, as DNA: TGTGCCAGCAGAAATGGGACAGGTTGGGGTCAGCCCCAGCATTTT. Protein product: CASRNGTGWGQPQHF. The entire variable domain, with the rest obtained from reference TRBV2 and TRBJ1-5, is as follows: EPEVTQTPSHQVTQMGQEVILRCVPISNHLYFYWYRQILGQKVEFLVSFYNNEISEKSEIFDDQFSVERPDGSNFTLKIRSTKLEDSAMYFCASRNGTGWGQPQHFGDGTRLSIL.

About this clone: Other DNA sequences in the same sample also yield this CDR3. The V call is TRBV5-4, the J call TRBJ1-1; 7 nucleotides agree with TRBD1. V lost 3 bases to trimming and J lost 2 bases; unmatched junction nucleotides: 7. The CDR3 consists of 15 residues. Germline V CDR1 and CDR2: SGHNT, YYREEE (reference sequence). The DNA for the CDR3 is TGTGCCAGCAGCTCCCCTCGGACAGGCAACACTGAAGCTTTCTTT. Residues: CASSSPRTGNTEAFF.

The chain combines TRBV5-1 with TRBJ1-1, with D perhaps matching TRBD1 (5 bases). V was cut by 2 bases and J by 0 bases, with 8 bases left in between. Germline lookup yields CDR1 SGHRS and CDR2 YFSETQ. CDR3 size: 14 residues. Here the CDR3 reads CASSFGTLNTEAFF. The CDR3 region has the DNA TGCGCCAGCAGCTTTGGGACCCTGAACACTGAAGCTTTCTTT.

This clone came up a few times. The genes are TRBV30 and TRBJ2-1; 8 bases are shared with TRBD2. The trim removed 1 base at V and 9 bases at J, leaving 5 bases unmatched. This CDR3 is built from 13 residues. Germline CDR1 reads GTSNPN; CDR2 reads SVGIG (reference sequence). The CDR3 coding sequence is TGTGCCTGGAGTGGGGGACTAGGCTTTGAGCAGTTCTTC. Its protein is CAWSGGLGFEQFF.

This chain links TRBV5-4 with TRBJ1-2; 7 positions agree with TRBD1. Trimming took 4 bases from V and 4 from J; bases not matched to a gene: 1. The CDR3 is 12 amino acids. CDR1 SGHNT and CDR2 YYREEE come from the germline V gene (reference sequence). In nucleotides, the CDR3 is TGTGCCAGCAGCAGGGACAGCTATGGCTACACCTTC. This gives the protein CASSRDSYGYTF.

With regard to this clone: One end of the junction fails to match germline, which may point to a read error. The chain employs TRBV30 and TRBJ1-2; a weak D match, TRBD1 (6 bases). The CDR3 is made up of 10 amino acids. CDR1 and CDR2 (germline): GTSNPN, SVGIG (reference sequence). CDR3 amino acids: CAWAEGEGRF. CDR3 DNA: TGTGCCTGGGCGGAGGGGGAGGGGCGCTTC. The entire variable domain, with the rest obtained from reference TRBV30 and TRBJ1-2, is as follows: SQTIHQWPATLVQPVGSPLSLECTVEGTSNPNLYWYRQAAGRGLQLLFYSVGIGQISSEVPQNLSASRPQDRQFILSSKKLLLSDSGFYLCAWAEGEGRFGSGTRLTVV.

The chain joins TRBV28 to TRBJ1-3; D call uncertain. Germline V gene data show CDR1 as MDHEN and CDR2 as SYDVKM. CDR3 length: 14 residues. The ends were cut back, 4 bases at V and 7 bases at J, with 14 bases in the middle. The CDR3 DNA is TGTGCCAGCAGTTCAAGGGCAGGCGGGAACACCATATATTTT. Its protein product is CASSSRAGGNTIYF. The full variable domain, in which reference TRBV28 and TRBJ1-3 provide the parts outside the CDR3, is DVKVTQSSRYLVKRTGEKVFLECVQDMDHENMFWYRQDPGLGLRLIYFSYDVKMKEKGDIPEGYSVSREKKERFSLILESASTNQTSMYLCASSSRAGGNTIYFGEGSWLTVV.

This clone has a handful of counts. The sample has other DNA sequences that encode this CDR3 too. This chain joins TRBV18 and TRBJ2-3; D is uncertain. The V gene lost 3 bases and the J gene lost 0 bases, with 4 bases spanning the gap. From germline, CDR1 is KGHSH and CDR2 LQKENI. This CDR3 is built from 13 residues. The CDR3 here is CASSPPSTDTQYF. CDR3 DNA sequence: TGTGCCAGCTCACCGCCCAGCACAGATACGCAGTATTTT.

A single count supports this clone. The gene calls are TRBV19 and TRBJ2-1; D is unresolved. This CDR3 has 14 residues. V gave up 8 bases and J gave up 0 bases, with 11 bases separating them. Germline V lookup: CDR1 LNHDA, CDR2 SQIVND (reference sequence). The CDR3 spells CASQVFGSYNEQFF. The CDR3 nucleotides are TGTGCCAGTCAGGTTTTTGGCTCCTACAATGAGCAGTTCTTC.

The chain is built from TRBV23-1 and TRBJ1-5; TRBD1 might be the D (6 bases). TRBV23-1 is recorded as an ORF, its role being uncertain. The ends were cut back, 6 bases at V and 4 bases at J, with 7 bases in the middle. The CDR3 is 12 residues long. The CDR3 region has the DNA TGCGCCAGCAGCAGGGGAAATCAGCCCCAGCATTTT. Amino acid sequence: CASSRGNQPQHF.

This clone was seen a handful of times. CDR3 coding DNA: TGTGCCAGCAGTTCCCAGGGGGGCGGCTATGGCTACACCTTC. Amino acid sequence: CASSSQGGGYGYTF. This chain joins TRBV28 and TRBJ1-2, with 7 bases matching TRBD1. V trimming: 4 bases; J trimming: 4 bases; junction bases outside the gene matches: 6. The CDR3 runs 14 residues. Germline lookup yields CDR1 MDHEN and CDR2 SYDVKM.

V and J are TRBV29-1 and TRBJ2-3, with 10 bases fitting TRBD1. CDR1 is SQVTM, CDR2 ANQGSEA, per germline. The CDR3 consists of 14 residues. After removal of 6 bases from V and 5 bases from J, the junction contained 8 bases not matched to a gene. CDR3 amino acids: CSVGRDRGGDTQYF. CDR3 sequence (DNA): TGCAGCGTCGGCCGGGACAGGGGCGGAGATACGCAGTATTTT.

This clone was recorded a few times. The chain uses TRBV9 and TRBJ2-7; D unresolved. The V gene lost 3 bases and the J gene lost 2 bases, with 15 bases spanning the gap. CDR1 SGDLS and CDR2 YYNGEE come from the germline V gene. The CDR3 covers 15 residues. The CDR3 protein is CASSAGLVAPYEQYF. DNA of the CDR3: TGTGCCAGCAGCGCCGGCCTAGTGGCCCCCTACGAGCAGTACTTC.

The V gene is TRBV28, the J gene TRBJ2-3, with unresolved D. The CDR3 consists of 14 residues. With 3 bases removed from V and 1 base from J, the gap between germline ends came to 8 bases. Per the germline V gene, CDR1 is MDHEN and CDR2 is SYDVKM. The CDR3 coding sequence is TGTGCCAGCAGTTTTCGGGCCCGCACAGATACGCAGTATTTT. It is translated as CASSFRARTDTQYF.

The chain employs TRBV7-9 and TRBJ1-1, with D possibly matching TRBD1 (5 bases). The V gene lost 2 bases and the J gene lost 4 bases, with 14 bases spanning the gap. The germline V gene has CDR1 SEHNR and CDR2 FQNEAQ (reference sequence). This CDR3 spans 15 amino acids. The CDR3 is CASSLFFREGTEAFF. CDR3 nucleotides: TGTGCCAGCAGCTTATTTTTCAGGGAAGGCACTGAAGCTTTCTTT.

As concerns this clone: Just one base apart from a much larger clone, this may be a read error. This chain uses TRBV4-2 with TRBJ2-6; TRBD1 is a possible D gene (6 bases). The CDR3 contains 17 residues. The germline V gene encodes CDR1 LGHNA and CDR2 YNFKEQ. V lost 4 bases and J 3 bases, leaving 16 bases between the germline ends. This CDR3 reads CASSLGAGESGANVLTF. In nucleotides, the CDR3 is TGTGCCAGCAGCCTCGGGGCAGGGGAAAGTGGGGCCAACGTCCTGACTTTC.

With respect to this clone: This sample also contains other DNA sequences that code for the same CDR3. This chain joins TRBV5-1 and TRBJ2-6; D unclear. Germline V gives CDR1 SGHRS, CDR2 YFSETQ. CDR3 length: 16 amino acids. V was clipped by 2 bases and J by 0 bases, with 9 bases between them. CDR3 sequence (DNA): TGCGCCAGCAGCTTAGAGGCAATCTCTGGGGCCAACGTCCTGACTTTC. This gives the protein CASSLEAISGANVLTF.

The rearrangement links TRBV9 to TRBJ2-4; D possibly corresponds to TRBD1 (6 bases). This CDR3 has 15 amino acids. Germline V lookup: CDR1 SGDLS, CDR2 YYNGEE. Trimming cost V 0 bases and J 0 bases, with 7 bases left between them. CDR3 sequence: CASSVEDRAKNIQYF. The DNA of the CDR3 is TGTGCCAGCAGCGTAGAGGACAGAGCCAAAAACATTCAGTACTTC.

This clone has just a few counts. The CDR3 reads CASSQIPGTASYEQYF. CDR3 sequence (DNA): TGTGCCAGCAGCCAAATACCGGGGACAGCTTCCTACGAGCAGTACTTC. This sequence joins TRBV4-2 and TRBJ2-7; TRBD1 matches at 7 bases. J gave up 1 base and V 2 bases, and 8 bases lay outside the gene matches. This CDR3 has 16 amino acids. Germline CDR1 and CDR2: LGHNA and YNFKEQ.

In this sample, this clone turned up a few times. The rearrangement joins TRBV7-9 to TRBJ1-6; unclear D gene. Trimming pared 5 bases from V and 4 bases from J, leaving 12 bases between. The CDR3 has 15 residues. CDR1 is SEHNR and CDR2 is FQNEAQ in the germline V gene (reference sequence). DNA for the CDR3: TGTGCCAGCAGCGCCCCGGGCCCATATAATTCACCCCTCCACTTT. It codes for CASSAPGPYNSPLHF.

The rearrangement joins TRBV12-5 to TRBJ2-5, with 8 bases identical to TRBD1. Germline V lookup: CDR1 LGHNT, CDR2 FRNRAP. The CDR3 has 17 residues. After removal of 2 bases from V and 5 bases from J, the junction contained 13 bases not matched to a gene. The CDR3 region is CASGLSPDRARRETQYF. For the CDR3, the DNA is TGTGCTAGTGGTTTGTCACCGGACAGGGCACGTAGGGAGACCCAGTACTTC.